The source of this T cell receptor beta chain is a study of beta chain features in type 1 diabetes. Turning to the study itself: No patient-donor differences in age, gender, total cells or subset yield. Summed over all samples, the examined sorted cells came to 100 million to 130 million.

The study's findings and limits: More deletions and fewer insertions at VDJ junctions were seen in type 1 diabetes patients. Shorter TCRB CDR3s, moderately but significantly so, marked every one of the four CD4+ subsets in Type 1 diabetes patients.

Note on this clone: The antigen is undetermined.

CD45RO/CCR7/CD25/CD127/CD95/CD27 separated CD4+ naive, central memory, regulatory and stem cell-like memory cells by sorting. Expressed TCRB transcripts were sequenced, since all the RNA that had been isolated was reverse transcribed. Some clones are missing from TCRdb's copy, which holds only in-frame ones; the method was immunoSEQ multiplex PCR. The sample comprises more than 100,000 clones, under 30% of which are singletons, and approximately 0.5% rests with the top ten. The sequencing input was central memory CD4+ T cells from blood. This receptor was identified in a woman aged 18 to 35 with type 1 diabetes.

The CDR3 DNA follows: TGTGCCAGCAGTGATGGCCTAGCAGCAGATACGCAGTATTTT. Amino acid sequence: CASSDGLAADTQYF. V usage is TRBV2 and J usage is TRBJ2-3; possibly TRBD2 for D (5 bases). Germline V gives CDR1 SNHLY, CDR2 FYNNEI. This CDR3 comprises 14 residues. V shed 3 bases and J shed 4 bases, with 11 bases lying between them.